What follows describes a single TCR beta chain. V was pared by 3 bases and J by 3 bases, with 6 bases between. The CDR3 consists of 11 residues. Germline values: CDR1 SQVTM, CDR2 ANQGSEA. This sample is drawn from a study of early T cells in non-severe SARS-CoV-2 infection. TCRdb reprocessed the 5' RACE reads with MiXCR, giving one entry per CDR3 protein. The sample holds under 100,000 distinct CDR3 sequences, about 10% seen once. This receptor was identified in an adult who was a healthcare worker with PCR-confirmed SARS-CoV-2 infection or an uninfected control (not recorded which). The source material was whole blood. V is TRBV29-1 and J is TRBJ2-7, with D tentatively TRBD1 or TRBD2 (5 bases each). The CDR3 nucleotides read TGCAGCGTTGATGGGGGCTACGAGCAGTACTTC. It yields the protein CSVDGGYEQYF.